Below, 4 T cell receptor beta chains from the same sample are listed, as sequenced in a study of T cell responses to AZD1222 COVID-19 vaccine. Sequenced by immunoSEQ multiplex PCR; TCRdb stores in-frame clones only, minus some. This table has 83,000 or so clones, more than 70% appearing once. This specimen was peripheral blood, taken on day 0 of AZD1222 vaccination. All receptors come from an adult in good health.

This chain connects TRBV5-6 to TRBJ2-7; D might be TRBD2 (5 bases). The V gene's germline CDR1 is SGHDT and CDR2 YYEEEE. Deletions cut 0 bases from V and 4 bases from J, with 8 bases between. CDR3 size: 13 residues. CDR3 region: CASSLGRAYEQYF. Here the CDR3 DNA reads TGTGCCAGCAGCTTGGGGCGGGCTTACGAGCAGTACTTC. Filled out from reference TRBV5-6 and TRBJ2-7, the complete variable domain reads DAGVTQSPTHLIKTRGQQVTLRCSPKSGHDTVSWYQQALGQGPQFIFQYYEEEERQRGNFPDRFSGHQFPNYSSELNVNALLLGDSALYLCASSLGRAYEQYFGPGTRLTVT.

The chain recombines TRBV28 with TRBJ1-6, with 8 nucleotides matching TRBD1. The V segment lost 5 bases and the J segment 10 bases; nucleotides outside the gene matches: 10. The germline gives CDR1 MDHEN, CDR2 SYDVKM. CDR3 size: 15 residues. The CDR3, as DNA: TGTGCCAGCAGTCCAGACAGGGGTTATTGGTCACCCCTCCACTTT. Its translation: CASSPDRGYWSPLHF.

The CDR3 sequence is CASSFGAPGNTIYF. CDR3 nucleotide sequence: TGTGCCAGCAGCTTTGGGGCCCCAGGAAACACCATATATTTT. The chain employs TRBV7-9 and TRBJ1-3; D perhaps matches TRBD1 (5 bases). Germline CDR1 reads SEHNR; CDR2 reads FQNEAQ (reference sequence). With 3 bases removed from V and 4 bases from J, the gap between germline ends came to 10 bases. This CDR3 comprises 14 residues.

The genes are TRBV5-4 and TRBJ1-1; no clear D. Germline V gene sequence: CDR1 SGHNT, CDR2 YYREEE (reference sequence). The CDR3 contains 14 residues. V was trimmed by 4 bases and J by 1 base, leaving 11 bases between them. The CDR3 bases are TGTGCCAGCAGCCCAGAGATTTCGAACACTGAAGCTTTCTTT. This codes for CASSPEISNTEAFF.